One sample yielded the 21 T cell receptor beta chains listed below, sequenced in a study of cytomegalovirus exposure and HLA in healthy donors. Sequencing was performed with immunoSEQ multiplex PCR; in TCRdb, only in-frame clones are kept and a portion is missing. The sample records some 150,000 clones, approximately 86% being singletons. The sample consisted of PBMCs. The receptors originated from a man aged 18 to 30 in good health and CMV-seropositive.

The chain is built from TRBV4-1 and TRBJ2-2; a possible D gene is TRBD2 (5 bases). The V and J ends lost 5 bases and 6 bases respectively, with 10 bases between them. Germline CDR1 MGHRA, CDR2 YSYEKL. The CDR3 covers 13 residues. The CDR3 loop is CASSRVGAGELFF. The CDR3 DNA reads TGCGCCAGCAGCAGGGTCGGGGCCGGGGAGCTGTTTTTT.

The V and J genes are TRBV29-1 and TRBJ2-3; 11 nucleotides agree with TRBD2. The CDR3 totals 14 residues. CDR1 SQVTM and CDR2 ANQGSEA come from the germline V gene. The trim removed 4 bases at V and 5 bases at J, leaving 5 bases unmatched. CDR3 sequence (DNA): TGCAGCGTTGGAGTAGCGGGGGGGCGAGATACGCAGTATTTT. Translation gives CSVGVAGGRDTQYF.

This chain uses TRBV6-5 with TRBJ2-7; TRBD1 is a possible D gene (5 bases). Germline V gene lookup returns CDR1 MNHEY and CDR2 SVGAGI. The ends were cut back, 5 bases at V and 6 bases at J, with 14 bases in the middle. The CDR3 runs 13 residues. The CDR3 region is CASSGAWGSEQYF. The CDR3 DNA reads as TGTGCCAGCAGTGGCGCCTGGGGCTCCGAGCAGTACTTC.

This chain connects TRBV6-6 to TRBJ2-2, with D possibly TRBD2 on 6 matching bases. V lost 11 bases and J lost 2, with 12 bases in between. Germline V gives CDR1 MNHNY, CDR2 SVGAGI (reference sequence). The CDR3 runs to 13 residues. Written as DNA, the CDR3 is TGTGCCTGCGTAGCGGCCAACACCGGGGAGCTGTTTTTT. Its translation is CACVAANTGELFF.

The rearrangement uses TRBV7-2 and TRBJ2-7; 9 bases fit TRBD2. The CDR3 contains 15 residues. The junction had 7 bases not matched to a gene; V was cut back by 3 bases and J by 4 bases. Germline V gene sequence: CDR1 SGHTA, CDR2 FQGNSA. The CDR3 reads CASSFRSGRIYEQYF. DNA of the CDR3: TGTGCCAGCAGCTTTAGAAGCGGGAGGATATACGAGCAGTACTTC.

This rearrangement joins TRBV7-9 to TRBJ2-3; 12 nucleotides match TRBD2. This CDR3 spans 14 amino acids. The germline V gene encodes CDR1 SEHNR and CDR2 FQNEAQ (reference sequence). Trimming removed 1 base from V and 14 bases from J; junction bases left unmatched: 7. CDR3 residues: CASSLGLAGGPLYF. For the CDR3, the DNA is TGTGCCAGCAGCTTAGGTCTAGCGGGAGGGCCCTTGTATTTT.

Here the CDR3 reads CASRQEGTGAGYTF. The CDR3 DNA sequence: TGTGCCAGCAGGCAGGAGGGGACAGGGGCTGGCTACACCTTC. The V gene is TRBV6-1, the J gene TRBJ1-2; 10 positions match TRBD1. Germline trimming cut 6 bases from V and 7 bases from J; bases unmatched to any gene: 8. Germline-derived CDR1 and CDR2 are MNHNS and SASEGT. CDR3 length: 14 residues.

This clone appeared once. The CDR3 DNA follows: TGCGCCAGCAGCCAAGATATCGGGCGGGGATCCCCCAATCAGCCCCAGCATTTT. It encodes CASSQDIGRGSPNQPQHF. The chain joins TRBV4-1 to TRBJ1-5; D uncertain. Germline V gene sequence: CDR1 MGHRA, CDR2 YSYEKL. The ends were cut back, 0 bases at V and 3 bases at J, with 18 bases in the middle. The CDR3 runs 18 residues.

The chain joins TRBV5-5 to TRBJ2-7, with a weak D call TRBD1 (7 bases). The CDR3 is made up of 16 amino acids. The V end was cut by 0 bases, the J end by 3 bases, with 16 bases between. From germline, CDR1 is SGHKS and CDR2 YYEKEE (reference sequence). CDR3 region: CASSLAGAGGLYEQYF. The CDR3, as DNA: TGTGCCAGCAGCTTGGCCGGGGCAGGGGGGCTCTACGAGCAGTACTTC. The full variable domain, rest sourced from reference TRBV5-5 and TRBJ2-7, is DAGVTQSPTHLIKTRGQQVTLRCSPISGHKSVSWYQQVLGQGPQFIFQYYEKEERGRGNFPDRFSARQFPNYSSELNVNALLLGDSALYLCASSLAGAGGLYEQYFGPGTRLTVT.

This clone came up once. V usage is TRBV11-3 and J usage is TRBJ1-1; TRBD1 aligns across 7 bases. V lost 5 bases and J lost 4; bases outside the gene matches: 13. The CDR3 spans 16 residues. Germline-derived CDR1 and CDR2 are SGHNT and YENEEA. This CDR3 reads CASSPRQGSSGTEAFF. The DNA for the CDR3 is TGTGCCAGCAGCCCGCGACAGGGTTCTTCGGGCACTGAAGCTTTCTTT.

The chain links TRBV5-6 to TRBJ2-7, with TRBD1 as a possible D gene (5 bases). Germline CDR1 reads SGHDT; CDR2 reads YYEEEE. V was trimmed by 2 bases and J by 0 bases, leaving 9 bases between them. The CDR3 is 14 residues long. This CDR3 reads CASSLRQSSYEQYF. The CDR3 DNA sequence: TGTGCCAGCAGCTTACGACAGAGCTCCTACGAGCAGTACTTC.

The chain combines TRBV27 with TRBJ2-2; no clear D. V dropped 3 bases and J dropped 2 bases, with 7 bases sitting between them. The CDR3 sequence is 14 residues long. Germline values: CDR1 MNHEY, CDR2 SMNVEV (reference sequence). The CDR3 bases are TGTGCCAGCAGTTTCTCCGTAAACACCGGGGAGCTGTTTTTT. It is translated as CASSFSVNTGELFF.

The CDR3 DNA reads TGCGCCAGCAGCCAAGAGAAGGGGATGCCCGGCTACACCTTC. Translation gives CASSQEKGMPGYTF. The rearrangement joins TRBV4-3 to TRBJ1-2, with a possible D match to TRBD1 (5 bases). CDR3 size: 14 residues. The germline gives CDR1 LGHNA, CDR2 YSLEER. V was pared by 0 bases and J by 8 bases, with 13 bases between.

V usage is TRBV2 and J usage is TRBJ2-1; 7 positions agree with TRBD2. Germline loops: CDR1 SNHLY, CDR2 FYNNEI. This CDR3 has 15 amino acids. Trimming took 7 bases from V and 8 from J; bases not matched to a gene: 14. CDR3 region: CASTWEGFSGDEQFF. CDR3 DNA: TGTGCCAGCACTTGGGAGGGGTTTAGCGGCGATGAGCAGTTCTTC. The complete variable domain, with remaining parts taken from reference TRBV2 and TRBJ2-1, reads EPEVTQTPSHQVTQMGQEVILRCVPISNHLYFYWYRQILGQKVEFLVSFYNNEISEKSEIFDDQFSVERPDGSNFTLKIRSTKLEDSAMYFCASTWEGFSGDEQFFGPGTRLTVL.

The chain recombines TRBV9 with TRBJ2-7, with D perhaps matching TRBD1 (6 bases). V gave up 0 bases and J gave up 3 bases, with 16 bases separating them. The CDR3 is 16 residues long. Per the germline V gene, CDR1 is SGDLS and CDR2 is YYNGEE. CDR3 DNA: TGTGCCAGCAGCGTAGAATCGACAGGCAGCCGCTACGAGCAGTACTTC. It encodes CASSVESTGSRYEQYF.

V and J are TRBV18 and TRBJ1-1; D is undetermined. The V and J ends lost 0 bases and 2 bases respectively, with 7 bases between them. This CDR3 contains 14 residues. Germline CDR1 and CDR2: KGHSH and LQKENI. CDR3 sequence (DNA): TGTGCCAGCTCACCACCGGGCGTAAACACTGAAGCTTTCTTT. Its translation is CASSPPGVNTEAFF. Together with reference TRBV18 and TRBJ1-1, the CDR3 gives the full variable domain: NAGVMQNPRHLVRRRGQEARLRCSPMKGHSHVYWYRQLPEEGLKFMVYLQKENIIDESGMPKERFSAEFPKEGPSILRIQQVVRGDSAAYFCASSPPGVNTEAFFGQGTRLTVV.

V and J are TRBV6-6 and TRBJ1-2; 7 nucleotides match TRBD1. V gave up 2 bases and J gave up 0 bases; unmatched junction bases: 3. Germline-derived CDR1 and CDR2 are MNHNY and SVGAGI (reference sequence). This CDR3 spans 15 amino acids. The CDR3 spells CASSYGDRANYGYTF. The CDR3 nucleotides are TGTGCCAGCAGTTACGGGGACAGAGCTAACTATGGCTACACCTTC.

The rearrangement joins TRBV7-3 to TRBJ2-5, with 7 nucleotides matching TRBD1. The CDR3 has 13 amino acids. The germline CDR1 and CDR2 sequences are SGHTA and FQGTGA. V shed 8 bases, J shed 1 base, and the junction held 4 bases outside the gene matches. The CDR3 DNA sequence: TGTGCCAGCTCAGGGGGTCCCCAAGAGACCCAGTACTTC. Translated: CASSGGPQETQYF. Drawing the rest from reference TRBV7-3 and TRBJ2-5, the complete variable domain is GAGVSQTPSNKVTEKGKYVELRCDPISGHTALYWYRQSLGQGPEFLIYFQGTGAADDSGLPNDRFFAVRPEGSVSTLKIQRTERGDSAVYLCASSGGPQETQYFGPGTRLLVL.

A word on this clone: Within the sample, other DNA sequences also encode this same CDR3. This chain connects TRBV29-1 to TRBJ2-3, with unresolved D. The CDR3 totals 11 residues. V was trimmed by 6 bases and J by 2 bases, leaving 6 bases between them. In germline, CDR1 is SQVTM, CDR2 ANQGSEA. The CDR3 coding sequence is TGCAGCGTCGGAGTCACAGATACGCAGTATTTT. Translation: CSVGVTDTQYF.

This chain links TRBV4-2 with TRBJ2-2; D remains ambiguous. V lost 1 base, J lost 0 bases, and 6 bases lay in between. CDR3 length: 15 residues. Germline CDR1 is LGHNA and CDR2 is YNFKEQ. CDR3 loop: CASSQVTANTGELFF. The CDR3 DNA reads TGTGCCAGCAGCCAAGTTACAGCGAACACCGGGGAGCTGTTTTTT.

The chain joins TRBV28 to TRBJ2-1; 7 nucleotides line up with TRBD2. J gave up 2 bases and V 2 bases, and 3 bases lay outside the gene matches. The CDR3 is 15 residues long. Germline V gene data show CDR1 as MDHEN and CDR2 as SYDVKM. CDR3 sequence: CASSLAGVTYNEQFF. For the CDR3, the DNA is TGTGCCAGCAGTTTAGCGGGAGTCACCTACAATGAGCAGTTCTTC.